This is a list of T cell receptor beta chains from one sample in a study of control samples from healthy donors and cancer patients. Some clones are missing from TCRdb's copy, which holds only in-frame ones; the method was immunoSEQ multiplex PCR. The sample shows roughly 120,000 clones, approximately 90% of them seen only once. Material: blood. These receptors were taken from a human donor in good health. The donor label of this sample is uncertain. The CDR3 runs from the conserved cysteine through the conserved F or W. A D gene is named only where the DNA matches it firmly. Expanded clones get a size class; other rows say once, few or many, or leave the size out.

. | 16 | TRBJ2-1 | . | TRBV11-2 | TGTGCCAGCAGCTTAGTTCCAGGGAAAGTGGTGGATGAGCAGTTCTTC | CASSLVPGKVVDEQFF
TRBD1 | 16 | TRBJ1-5 | few | TRBV25-1 | TGTGCCAGCAGTGAGACCGGGACAGGGAGCAATCAGCCCCAGCATTTT | CASSETGTGSNQPQHF
. | 15 | TRBJ2-5 | . | TRBV19 | TGTGCCAGTACCGCCGGGCAGGGGCTTTTGGAGACCCAGTACTTC | CASTAGQGLLETQYF
. | 13 | TRBJ1-5 | . | TRBV15 | TGTGCCACCGCACAGGCGGGAGGGCAGCCCCAGCATTTT | CATAQAGGQPQHF
. | 14 | TRBJ1-5 | once | TRBV19 | TGTGCCAGTAGTACCCAGGGTGAGGCTCAGCCCCAGCATTTT | CASSTQGEAQPQHF
TRBD1 | 15 | TRBJ2-7 | . | TRBV18 | TGTGCCAGCTCACCACAAAGGACAGGTACCTACGAGCAGTACTTC | CASSPQRTGTYEQYF
. | 12 | TRBJ1-4 | . | TRBV30 | TGTGCCTGGGACCAGGGTTATGAAAAACTGTTTTTT | CAWDQGYEKLFF
TRBD2 | 15 | TRBJ2-3 | . | TRBV7-6 | TGTGCCAGCAGCTTAGGGGCGGGGGTAACCGATACGCAGTATTTT | CASSLGAGVTDTQYF
TRBD1 | 17 | TRBJ1-1 | . | TRBV7-3 | TGTGCCAGCAGCTTAATTCGTCTGGGGACAGGGAACACTGAAGCTTTCTTT | CASSLIRLGTGNTEAFF
. | 16 | TRBJ2-2 | . | TRBV19 | TGTGCCAGTGCCTCCGGCCGCAGGGATAACACCGGGGAGCTGTTTTTT | CASASGRRDNTGELFF
. | 14 | TRBJ2-1 | . | TRBV3-1/TRBV3-2 | TGTGCCAGCAGCCACCGACCTAGGTCAAATGAGCAGTTCTTC | CASSHRPRSNEQFF
. | 13 | TRBJ1-6 | . | TRBV9 | TGTGCCAGCAGCGTAGCTGGGGAATCACCCCTCCACTTT | CASSVAGESPLHF
. | 12 | TRBJ1-5 | . | TRBV28 | TGTGCCAGCAGTTCACAGCCCCTGCCCCAGCATTTT | CASSSQPLPQHF
. | 15 | TRBJ1-4 | . | TRBV4-2 | TGTGCCAGCAGCCAAGAGGCCAGGGGAGTTGAAAAACTGTTTTTT | CASSQEARGVEKLFF
. | 12 | TRBJ1-1 | . | TRBV27 | TGTGCCAGTTTAGCACGGGGGGATGAAGCTTTCTTT | CASLARGDEAFF
TRBD1 | 15 | TRBJ1-1 | . | TRBV5-1 | TGCGCCAGCAGCGGCGCCAGGGGGAATTCCACTGAAGCTTTCTTT | CASSGARGNSTEAFF
TRBD1 | 14 | TRBJ1-2 | once | TRBV9 | TGTGCCAGCAGCGAACGGACAGGGGAGGATGGCTACACCTTC | CASSERTGEDGYTF
. | 15 | TRBJ2-7 | once | TRBV2 | TGTGCCAGAGGGGGGGTCCACAGGGAGTCCTACGAGCAGTACTTC | CARGGVHRESYEQYF
. | 14 | TRBJ2-1 | once | TRBV24-1 | TGTGCCACCAGTGATGCGGACAGCTACAATGAGCAGTTCTTC | CATSDADSYNEQFF
. | 14 | TRBJ1-4 | once | TRBV18 | TGTGCCAGCTCACCACCCCGAGGTGGTGAAAAACTGTTTTTT | CASSPPRGGEKLFF
. | 14 | TRBJ2-1 | . | TRBV4-3 | TGCGCCAGCAGCCAAGACACAGGTCCAAATGAGCAGTTCTTC | CASSQDTGPNEQFF